This record concerns one T cell receptor beta chain sequence. This clone was picked up a small number of times. Its antigen specificity is not known. No base qualities exist here, and no much larger clone lies one base off it. This sample stems from a study of CD8+ T cells in alopecia areata (dated by TCRdb to 2016 to 2019). Concerning the study at large: The treated patients took part in an open-label pilot trial in which moderate-to-severe alopecia areata was treated with oral tofacitinib at 5 to 10 mg twice daily. Human TCRbeta sequencing covered scalp tissue and sorted CD4+ and CD8+ peripheral blood T cells from patchy and totalis/universalis alopecia areata patients and healthy controls. RNA came from the PAXgene miRNA kit for fixed scalp, the miRNeasy kit for PBMCs, and the RNeasy kit for mouse skin. Tofacitinib was given for 6 to 18 months, followed by 6 months of follow-up off drug to assess delayed response and recurrence. Biopsies were taken from tofacitinib-treated patients at baseline and again at 4 and 24 weeks into treatment, and several of those patients also had a later scalp biopsy. Amplification of TCRbeta CDR3 regions was done by immunoSEQ multiplex PCR using 35 Vbeta forward primers and 13 Jbeta reverse primers. Scalp clonality was compared across normal scalp (n=4), patchy alopecia areata scalp (n=8), and alopecia totalis/universalis scalp (n=8). In both human patients and the C3H/HeJ mouse model, the study applied high-throughput TCRbeta sequencing to look at T cell clonal expansion in alopecia areata.

Libraries were constructed by the immunoSEQ multiplex PCR assay. For TCR sequencing, RNA was extracted from every sample and reverse transcribed into cDNA to serve as template. First-strand cDNA was synthesized with SuperScript III using a 2:1 mix of oligo-dT and random hexamers. Amplification bias was assessed with a synthetic immune receptor repertoire, and residual bias was removed computationally. Per the original workflow: Raw reads were preprocessed to remove errors, and CDR3 was defined according to IMGT conventions as the region from the conserved cysteine to phenylalanine. Clonality was computed as 1 minus the Shannon entropy, with the entropy normalized by log2 of the number of productive unique TCRs. Whether scalp clones were CD4 or CD8 was inferred by matching scalp TCRbeta sequences against CD4 and CD8 repertoires sorted from blood. TCRdb's version of the immuneACCESS table is confined to in-frame rearrangements and falls short of the full clone set. An unresolved V gene accounts for under half of the shortfall where checked; the remainder is of unknown origin. That table gives V, J and clone size, and the DNA gave D and trimming. For this sample the table gives some 240,000 clones, of which around three fifths were detected only once. Clones ranked in the top ten supply 0.4% to 0.55% of the sample.

The time point label, read with the paper, signifies: baseline before oral tofacitinib. Peripheral blood and lesional scalp punch biopsies were obtained from patients with alopecia areata. After PBMCs were isolated by density centrifugation and stained for CD3, CD4 and CD8, a FACSAria was used to sort CD4+ and CD8+ T cells. Overall results and qualifications from the work: Unlike mouse skin, which is dominated by gammadelta T cells, normal human skin has resident alphabeta T cells that are also sequenced, and this complicates analysis of the scalp TCR repertoire. TCR sequences shared between patients were less clear than in mice, possibly partly because of HLA diversity in the patient population. Compared with normal scalp, lesional scalp had higher clonality and more expanded CD8+ clones, particularly in alopecia totalis/universalis, a pattern that suggests antigenic drive.

Taken from cysteine to phenylalanine, the CDR3 has 11 residues. CDR3 DNA only is kept here, 33 bases in frame from base 1. Relative to germline, V is 5 bases shorter and J is 4 bases shorter, with 6 bases between their ends. The germline V gene (reference sequence) sets CDR1 to GTSNPN and CDR2 to SVGIG. This sequence was found in a human donor with alopecia areata. The material was CD4+ T cells sorted from blood, obtained at week 0. The rearranged chain carries TRBV30 and TRBJ1-5; the D gene is unclear. In nucleotides, the sequence is TGTGCCTGGGGCTTAAATCAGCCCCAGCATTTT. Translated, it gives CAWGLNQPQHF.